This T cell receptor (beta chain) comes out of a study of T-cell reconstitution after alpha-beta-depleted transplantation in children. Preparation of the TCRbeta library involved a method that used unique molecular identifiers. Using its own MiXCR run on the PCR reads, TCRdb lists one record per CDR3 protein. The data show approximately 490,000 distinct CDR3 sequences, about 10% seen once. This clonotype was recorded many times. The CDR3 is made up of 15 amino acids. Per the germline V gene, CDR1 is SGHTA and CDR2 is FQGNSA. V trimming: 2 bases; J trimming: 4 bases; junction bases outside the gene matches: 4.

The receptor's source is a child aged 2 to 10 with inherited bone marrow failure, due to receive a stem cell transplant. The chain recombines TRBV7-2 with TRBJ2-1; TRBD1 matches 8 bases. The material sequenced was PBMCs, taken before TCRalphabeta/CD19-depleted stem cell transplant. The CDR3 region is CASSLRTGIYNEQFF. The CDR3 DNA is TGTGCCAGCAGCTTACGGACAGGGATATACAATGAGCAGTTCTTC.